A single sample is the source of the 4 T cell receptor beta chains below, sequenced in a study of T cell responses to AZD1222 COVID-19 vaccine (dated by TCRdb to the early 2020s). What this sample's time point label stands for: baseline before first vaccination. What the treatment or condition label conveys for this sample: meningococcal conjugate vaccine given as trial control. Receptor amplification or capture employed the immunoSEQ multiplex PCR assay. TCRdb took this table from immuneACCESS and kept in-frame rearrangements with V and J called. Such tables lack part of the clones; where checked against another copy, unresolved V genes explain under half of the gap, and the rest is unexplained. For this sample there are tens of thousands of clones; roughly 84% appear just once. Jointly, the top ten make up approximately 22% of the sample. The sample was peripheral blood, taken on day 0 of MenACWY control vaccination. The receptors here all came from an adult in good health.

The chain links TRBV9 to TRBJ1-6; TRBD1 might be the D (5 bases). The germline gives CDR1 SGDLS, CDR2 YYNGEE. The CDR3 extends over 15 amino acids. The V end was cut by 5 bases, the J end by 9 bases, with 18 bases between. CDR3 amino acids: CASSVARGDVSPLHF. The CDR3 DNA is TGTGCCAGCAGTGTTGCGCGAGGGGACGTTTCACCCCTCCACTTT.

CDR3 residues: CASSVSVGYGYTF. CDR3 nucleotides: TGTGCCAGCAGTGTGAGTGTGGGCTATGGCTACACCTTC. This chain connects TRBV2 to TRBJ1-2; D remains unclear. The CDR3 is 13 residues long. V dropped 4 bases and J dropped 4 bases, with 10 bases sitting between them. CDR1 and CDR2 from the germline V gene are SNHLY and FYNNEI.

The chain joins TRBV28 to TRBJ1-1; D not resolved. CDR3 length: 14 amino acids. V was shortened by 6 bases and J by 0 bases, with 11 bases between the two germline ends. CDR1 is MDHEN and CDR2 is SYDVKM in the germline V gene. CDR3 DNA sequence: TGTGCCAGCAGCCCGCCCAGACTGAACACTGAAGCTTTCTTT. This sequence encodes CASSPPRLNTEAFF.

This sequence joins TRBV3-1 (or the pseudogene TRBV3-2) and TRBJ1-1; D unclear. The CDR3 totals 14 residues. V shed 1 base and J shed 0 bases, with 6 bases lying between them. Per germline, CDR1 LGHDT and CDR2 YNNKEL (reference sequence). The CDR3, as DNA: TGTGCCAGCAGCCAAGTTCCGGTGAACACTGAAGCTTTCTTT. It encodes CASSQVPVNTEAFF.